A single sample is the source of the 2 T cell receptor beta chains below, sequenced in a study of T-cell reconstitution after alpha-beta-depleted transplantation in children. Researchers prepared the TCRbeta library using unique molecular identifiers, the study reports. TCRdb passed the PCR reads through MiXCR, listing each CDR3 protein once. The table shows about 440,000 distinct CDR3 sequences, with about 45% occurring only once. This specimen was PBMCs, taken before TCRalphabeta/CD19-depleted stem cell transplant. These receptors all stem from a girl aged 2-10 years with aplastic anemia, due to receive a stem cell transplant.

The rearrangement joins TRBV6-5 to TRBJ1-2; D gene unclear. Germline V lookup: CDR1 MNHEY, CDR2 SVGAGI. The CDR3 has 16 amino acids. With 0 bases removed from V and 2 bases from J, the gap between germline ends came to 13 bases. The CDR3 DNA reads TGTGCCAGCAGTTACTCGTCAGCGGGGAACAACTATGGCTACACCTTC. Protein sequence: CASSYSSAGNNYGYTF.

This clonotype was detected a few times. In DNA form, the CDR3 reads TGTGCCACCAGTGATCCGGGAGGAGGTGGTGAGCAGTTCTTC. Protein sequence: CATSDPGGGGEQFF. The chain employs TRBV24-1 and TRBJ2-1; 7 bases are a match to TRBD2. Germline V CDR1 and CDR2: KGHDR, SFDVKD. The junction had 7 bases not matched to a gene; V was cut back by 3 bases and J by 9 bases. CDR3 length equals 14 residues.